Sequencing of this T cell receptor beta chain was carried out in a study of regulatory T cells in long-lasting Graves disease (dated by TCRdb to the early 2020s). Study-level background: Antithyroid drugs had been taken for less than 3 months by newly diagnosed Graves' disease patients. Persistent Graves' disease patients were compared with newly diagnosed Graves' disease patients by peripheral blood TCR sequencing and RNA sequencing. The study was conducted in China and was registered as a clinical trial. A total of about 35 samples underwent TCR sequencing, from some 13 patients with persistent Graves' disease and approximately 20 patients with newly diagnosed Graves' disease. Overall study results and their limits: Patients with persistent disease shared more public clonotypes (around 2,700) than newly diagnosed patients did (approximately 970). The small sample size was acknowledged by the authors as a limitation that may reduce accuracy. Preferential use of TRBV28, TRBJ1-2 and TRBJ2-5 was observed in persistent disease, whereas TRBV20-1 and TRBJ2-1 were favored in newly diagnosed disease. Only peripheral blood was studied, because thyroid tissue, the primary lesion, was inaccessible. Persistent Graves' disease patients showed lower TCR Shannon entropy and fewer highly expanded clones than newly diagnosed patients, suggesting clonal expansion. Sequencing and analysis were restricted to the TCR beta chain.

A distance of 8 bases separates the germline ends of V and J, which lose 8 bases and 2 bases respectively. The CDR3, cysteine through phenylalanine, is 12 amino acids long. CDR3 DNA is the only sequence kept; it has 36 bases, read in frame from the first base. CDR1 and CDR2, per the germline V gene, are SGHAT and FQNNGV. The library was made by multiplex PCR. For sequencing, an Illumina HiSeq 4000 was employed. CDR3 regions were amplified by Arm-PCR with iRepertoire HTBI primers to construct TCR beta libraries. Gel purification was performed on PCR products prior to sequencing. On the study's bioinformatics: Across samples, about 64 TRBV and 15 or so TRBJ segments were identified and used for gene usage analysis of CDR3 amino acid clonotypes. Filtered high-quality paired reads were merged into contigs using COPE and FqMerger. BLAST was used to align contigs to IMGT TRBV, TRBD and TRBJ reference genes, with CDR3 defined following IMGT. Any clonotype with a frequency above 0.1% was classified as a highly expanded clone. Shannon entropy served as the measure of repertoire diversity, while the Gini coefficient captured V-J evenness. A clonotype was considered public if more than one individual shared it. TCRdb took the public reads, trimmed them with fastp at Q25, ran MiXCR for clone calling and kept in-frame beta chains. Records with the same CDR3 protein are collapsed into one entry carrying the most frequent genes and DNA. TCRdb's processing, not the authors' own work, is the source of the V and J calls. This sample lists roughly 530,000 distinct CDR3 sequences; about 15% were detected once. The ten largest clones capture 20% to 25% of the sample.

This clonotype was observed many times. The specificity of this receptor is unknown. The sample holds no much larger clone one base away, and base qualities are not on file. In light of the paper, this sample's time point label describes: newly diagnosed GD, antithyroid drugs for less than 3 months. For both TCR sequencing and RNA sequencing, RNA was extracted from PBMCs using TRIzol. The diagnosis of Graves' disease followed American Thyroid Association guidelines. Recruitment of patients was carried out at an endocrinology department in Xi'an, China. Each patient gave 9 to 10 milliliters of peripheral blood, collected in an EDTA anticoagulant tube. Ficoll Paque Plus density gradient separation was used to isolate PBMCs, and no additional T cell sorting was done. An Agilent 2100 Bioanalyzer and agarose gel were used to check RNA quality, and a NanoDrop 2000 was used to measure RNA concentration. This sample was shared with a second study, whose subject was T cells in Graves' hyperthyroidism and ophthalmopathy. Per the second study: A patient counted as having stable Graves' hyperthyroidism if no progression to ophthalmopathy occurred over 18 months of follow-up. The hyperthyroidism patients were between 18 and 65 years old and newly diagnosed, with a disease duration of less than 2 months. The study excluded patients with uncontrolled infections, other autoimmune diseases, pregnancy or lactation. Diagnoses were based on clinical symptoms, serum thyroxine and TRAb, thyroid ultrasound and orbital computed tomography. The TCR CDR3 was subjected to a first round of RT-PCR using the HTBI primer set and the Qiagen OneStep RT-PCR kit. Most expanded thyroid clonotypes (frequency above 0.001) were also found in blood, which suggests that blood repertoires may mirror thyroid immune responses. A 13 V-J signature model separated ophthalmopathy from stable hyperthyroidism, with roughly 88% sensitivity and 81.08% specificity in cross-validation and 80%/75% in testing. In validation, progression to ophthalmopathy was predicted by the model with around 71% sensitivity and about 72% specificity, a median of around 6.5 months before onset. A discovery cohort of about a hundred patients, about 44 with Graves' ophthalmopathy and 57 with stable Graves' hyperthyroidism, was used to find distinguishing TCR V-J signatures. Whether ophthalmopathy could be predicted prospectively was tested in an independent validation cohort made up of 18 to 20 hyperthyroidism patients plus 17 patients who later progressed to ophthalmopathy. The 100 or so discovery patients were randomly split 7:3 into training and test sets. In several Graves' hyperthyroidism patients, the study also compared T-cell repertoires from thyroid tissue with T-cell repertoires from blood. After blood sampling, hyperthyroidism patients were treated with methimazole at a starting dose of 30 mg daily, and ophthalmopathy patients were treated with high-dose intravenous methylprednisolone. Libraries were constructed in a second round of multiplex PCR, after which size selection and purification were performed. Libraries were sequenced paired-end with 100 bp reads on an Illumina HiSeq2000. SOAPnuke was used to process the raw data, removing reads that contained adapters or uncalled bases, had a mean Phred below 15, or lacked an exact match to the constant primer or identifier. COPE v1.2.5 was used to merge the high-quality paired reads, and each unique nucleotide sequence was defined as a clonotype. MiTCR v1.1 was used to align clonotypes to the IMGT TRBV, TRBD and TRBJ reference segments. The analysis included only V-J combinations with a frequency above 0.0001, which together covered 99% to 99.2% of the repertoires. The TCS score was defined as F50 (clonal expansion) divided by E x V (chaos), with BLOSUM62-based TCRdist calculated between CDR3 peptides within each V-J. Welch's t-statistics and random forest reduced around 520 V-J features to roughly 13, which were used in a naive Bayes classifier (R e1071). Sample size was not statistically predetermined, and investigators were not blinded to group allocation. According to the paper, TCR Vbeta CDR3 sequencing was carried out on 135 peripheral blood samples, which came from around 43 ophthalmopathy, around 75 hyperthyroidism and about 17 progressor patients.

Source: peripheral blood mononuclear cells (PBMCs), taken at new diagnosis, from a patient treated with antithyroid drugs. This receptor was identified in a woman aged 40 to 65 with Graves disease. Donor details come from another sample of the same person, matched by shared clones. The chain is encoded by TRBV11-2 joined to TRBJ2-3, with the D gene not confidently named. Read as DNA, the sequence is TGTGCCAGCGGAACCATCACAGATACGCAGTATTTT. Its protein product is CASGTITDTQYF. With all but the CDR3 taken from the reference TRBV11-2 and TRBJ2-3 genes, the full variable domain is: EAGVAQSPRYKIIEKRQSVAFWCNPISGHATLYWYQQILGQGPKLLIQFQNNGVVDDSQLPKDRFSAERLKGVDSTLKIQPAKLEDSAVYLCASGTITDTQYFGPGTRLTVL.